This T cell receptor beta chain was sequenced during a study of blood T cell repertoires in COVID-19. TCRdb's table, derived via immunoSEQ multiplex PCR, lists solely in-frame clones and lacks some. Altogether about 270,000 clones are present, roughly 79% being singletons, with the ten largest covering 2.5% to 3%. Germline V lookup: CDR1 SGHRS, CDR2 YFSETQ. The V gene end was trimmed by 3 bases and the J gene end by 2 bases; junction bases not matched to a gene: 6. The CDR3 consists of 16 residues. The specimen sequenced was peripheral blood. This sequence was found in a woman aged 55-69 years with active or convalescent COVID-19. The gene calls are TRBV5-1 and TRBJ2-3; 10 positions agree with TRBD2. Here the CDR3 DNA reads TGCGCCAGCAGCTCATACAGCGGGGGGGACACAGATACGCAGTATTTT. This translates into CASSSYSGGDTDTQYF.